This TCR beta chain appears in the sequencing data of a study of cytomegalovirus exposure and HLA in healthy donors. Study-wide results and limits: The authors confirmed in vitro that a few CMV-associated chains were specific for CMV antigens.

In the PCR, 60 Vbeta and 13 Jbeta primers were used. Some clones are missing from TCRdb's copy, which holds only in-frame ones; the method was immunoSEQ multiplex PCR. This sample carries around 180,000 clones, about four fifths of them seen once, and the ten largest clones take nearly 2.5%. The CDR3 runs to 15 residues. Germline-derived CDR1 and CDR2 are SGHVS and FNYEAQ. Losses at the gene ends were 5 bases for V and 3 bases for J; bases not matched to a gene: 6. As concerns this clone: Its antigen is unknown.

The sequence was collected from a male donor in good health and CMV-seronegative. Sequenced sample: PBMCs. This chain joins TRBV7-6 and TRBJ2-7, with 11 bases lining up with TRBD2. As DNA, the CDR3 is TGTGCCAGCAGCCAGACTAGCGGGGCCCTCTACGAGCAGTACTTC. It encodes CASSQTSGALYEQYF.